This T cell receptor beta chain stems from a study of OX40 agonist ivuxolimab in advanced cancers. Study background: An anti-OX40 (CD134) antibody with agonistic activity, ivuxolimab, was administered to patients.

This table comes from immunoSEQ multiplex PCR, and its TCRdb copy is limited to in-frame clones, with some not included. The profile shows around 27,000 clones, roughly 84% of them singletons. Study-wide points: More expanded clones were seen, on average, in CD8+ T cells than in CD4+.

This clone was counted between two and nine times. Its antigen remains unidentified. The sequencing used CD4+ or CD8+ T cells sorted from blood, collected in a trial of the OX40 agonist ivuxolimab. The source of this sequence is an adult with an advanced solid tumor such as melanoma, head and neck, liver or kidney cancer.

The CDR3 reads CASSVGAGENSPLHF. DNA for the CDR3: TGTGCCAGCAGCGTAGGAGCAGGGGAGAATTCACCCCTCCACTTT. The chain uses TRBV9 and TRBJ1-6; D may be TRBD1 (6 bases). CDR1 and CDR2 (germline): SGDLS, YYNGEE. V lost 0 bases, J lost 7 bases, and 11 bases lay in between. This CDR3 region has 15 residues.